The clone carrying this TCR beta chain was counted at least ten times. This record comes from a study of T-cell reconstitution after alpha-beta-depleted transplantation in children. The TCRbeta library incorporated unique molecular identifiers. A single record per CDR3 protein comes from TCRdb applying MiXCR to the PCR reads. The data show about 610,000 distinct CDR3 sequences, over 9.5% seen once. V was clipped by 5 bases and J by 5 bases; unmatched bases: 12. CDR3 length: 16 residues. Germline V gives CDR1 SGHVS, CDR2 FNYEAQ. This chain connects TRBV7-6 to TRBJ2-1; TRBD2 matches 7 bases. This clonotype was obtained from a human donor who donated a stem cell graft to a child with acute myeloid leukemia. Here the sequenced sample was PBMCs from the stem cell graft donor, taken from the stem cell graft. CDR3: CASSDPLAGANNEQFF. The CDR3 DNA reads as TGTGCCAGCAGCGACCCGCTCGCGGGAGCTAACAATGAGCAGTTCTTC.